This T cell receptor beta chain was recorded in a study of cytomegalovirus exposure and HLA in healthy donors. Vbeta (60) and Jbeta (13) primers were used in the PCR. The assay was immunoSEQ multiplex PCR, and TCRdb's table has in-frame clones only and misses some. The sample carries 140,000 or so clones, over 60% recorded once. Trimming removed 0 bases from V and 1 base from J; junction bases left unmatched: 3. The CDR3 contains 15 residues. From germline, CDR1 is MNHNS and CDR2 SASEGT. This clone was observed a few times. Its cognate antigen is unknown. The study, taken as a whole, reports: Three chains linked to CMV were shown in vitro to be specific for CMV antigens. 150 to 200 TCR beta chains were listed as cytomegalovirus-associated. Sequencing likely produced, as an artifact, a cluster of highly shared sequence variants.

The chain couples TRBV6-1 to TRBJ2-7; 7 nucleotides align to TRBD1. The clonotype comes from a middle-aged man in good health and CMV-seronegative. The sequenced sample was PBMCs. This CDR3 reads CASSEAGTASYEQYF. CDR3 in DNA: TGTGCCAGCAGTGAAGCGGGGACAGCGTCCTACGAGCAGTACTTC.